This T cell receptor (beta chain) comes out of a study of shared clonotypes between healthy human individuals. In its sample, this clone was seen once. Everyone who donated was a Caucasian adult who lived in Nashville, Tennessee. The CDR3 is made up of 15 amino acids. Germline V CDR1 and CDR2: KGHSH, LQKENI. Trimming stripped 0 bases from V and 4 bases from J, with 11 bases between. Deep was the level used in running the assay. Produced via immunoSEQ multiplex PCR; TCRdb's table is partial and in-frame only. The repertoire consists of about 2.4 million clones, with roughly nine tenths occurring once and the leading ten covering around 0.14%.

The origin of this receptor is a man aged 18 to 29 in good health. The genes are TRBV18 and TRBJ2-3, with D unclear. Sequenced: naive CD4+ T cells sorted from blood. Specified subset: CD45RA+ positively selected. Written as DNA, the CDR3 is TGTGCCAGCTCACCACCGAACTCTCCCGCAGATACGCAGTATTTT. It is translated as CASSPPNSPADTQYF.